Listed below are T cell receptor beta chains from one sample, sequenced in a study of blood T cells in healthy people across ages. TCRdb used MiXCR to reprocess the 5' RACE reads, holding one entry per CDR3 protein. The repertoire includes 1.2 million to 1.5 million distinct CDR3 sequences, around 55% of them detected once, and roughly 7% sits in the top ten. The sample consisted of blood. The receptors originated from a man between 18 and 35 years old in good health. The CDR3 runs from the conserved cysteine through the conserved F or W. D genes are given only for firm matches. Rows give clone size only sometimes, using once, few, many, or a class for an expanded clone.

J gene,clone size,D gene,V gene,CDR3 protein,CDR3 DNA
TRBJ1-1,.,.,TRBV10-3,CAITPGLNTEAFF,TGTGCCATCACCCCGGGGTTGAACACTGAAGCTTTCTTT
TRBJ2-3,.,.,TRBV7-2,CASSAQKDTQYF,TGTGCCAGCAGCGCCCAAAAAGATACGCAGTATTTT
TRBJ2-1,.,TRBD2,TRBV20-1,CSATREEPYNEQFF,TGCAGTGCTACGCGGGAGGAACCCTACAATGAGCAGTTCTTC
TRBJ2-4,.,.,TRBV24-1,CATSDIEDGIQYF,TGTGCCACCAGTGATATAGAGGATGGCATTCAGTACTTC
TRBJ1-1,few,.,TRBV6-5,CASSSLGQNTEAFF,TGTGCCAGCAGCTCCTTGGGACAGAACACTGAAGCTTTCTTT
TRBJ2-5,.,TRBD1,TRBV15,CATSKGQGLGQETQYF,TGTGCCACCAGCAAGGGACAGGGGTTGGGCCAAGAGACCCAGTACTTC
TRBJ1-4,.,TRBD1,TRBV29-1,CSAKGQGTTNEKLFF,TGCAGCGCAAAGGGACAGGGGACGACTAATGAAAAACTGTTTTTT
TRBJ2-7,.,.,TRBV29-1,CSVAWAGPEVRLRSSYEQYF,TGCAGCGTTGCGTGGGCAGGCCCCGAAGTACGCCTCCGATCTTCCTACGAGCAGTACTTC
TRBJ2-5,few,.,TRBV7-2,CASSLSLGLKASETQYF,TGTGCCAGCAGCTTATCACTAGGCCTGAAAGCTTCAGAGACCCAGTACTTC
TRBJ1-5,.,.,TRBV6-5,CASSYAGDQPQHF,TGTGCCAGCAGTTACGCAGGGGATCAGCCCCAGCATTTT
TRBJ2-1,.,.,TRBV4-1,CASSQPGGGYEQFF,TGCGCCAGCAGCCAACCAGGGGGAGGGTATGAGCAGTTCTTC
TRBJ2-3,.,TRBD1,TRBV10-3,CAISENRGWTDTQYF,TGTGCCATCAGTGAAAACAGGGGTTGGACAGATACGCAGTATTTT
TRBJ2-1,once,TRBD2,TRBV20-1,CSARVPSGDPSYNEQFF,TGCAGTGCTAGAGTGCCTAGCGGGGACCCTTCCTACAATGAGCAGTTCTTC
TRBJ2-7,.,.,TRBV20-1,CSARDAAGPAHEQYF,TGCAGTGCTAGAGACGCGGCGGGTCCCGCTCACGAGCAGTACTTC
TRBJ2-5,.,TRBD1,TRBV2,CASNDRGPSRRVGETQYF,TGTGCCAGCAACGACAGGGGTCCTTCCCGGCGGGTGGGAGAGACCCAGTACTTC
TRBJ2-3,.,.,TRBV20-1,CSAHTRGSTDTQYF,TGCAGTGCTCACACTAGGGGCAGCACAGATACGCAGTATTTT
TRBJ2-1,.,TRBD2,TRBV27,CASSLVTSGGSGEQFF,TGTGCCAGCAGTTTAGTGACTAGCGGGGGCTCGGGTGAGCAGTTCTTC
TRBJ2-1,.,.,TRBV5-1,CASSPFDNEQFF,TGCGCCAGCAGCCCTTTTGACAATGAGCAGTTCTTC
TRBJ2-3,many,.,TRBV9,CASSVGSGKHTQYF,TGTGCCAGCAGCGTAGGTTCGGGGAAACATACGCAGTATTTT
TRBJ2-1,once,.,TRBV20-1,CSAWDSSLFYNEQFF,TGCAGTGCTTGGGACTCATCCCTATTTTACAATGAGCAGTTCTTC
TRBJ2-7,.,.,TRBV15,CATSRDLTNREQYF,TGTGCCACCAGCAGAGATTTGACCAATCGGGAGCAGTACTTC
TRBJ2-5,.,TRBD2,TRBV7-7,CASSSGTRGQETQYF,TGTGCTAGCAGCTCCGGGACTAGGGGTCAAGAGACCCAGTACTTC
TRBJ2-7,many,TRBD1,TRBV28,CASSSADRYRSYEQYF,TGTGCCAGCAGTTCGGCGGACAGGTATCGCTCCTACGAGCAGTACTTC
TRBJ2-1,.,TRBD2,TRBV7-2,CASSLGILAGNNEQFF,TGTGCCAGCAGCTTAGGTATCCTAGCGGGAAACAATGAGCAGTTCTTC
TRBJ1-6,.,.,TRBV6-5,CASSAGQSYNSPLHF,TGTGCCAGCAGTGCCGGACAGTCCTATAATTCACCCCTCCACTTT
TRBJ1-2,.,.,TRBV2,CASSHQNGRGYTF,TGTGCCAGCAGCCACCAGAACGGCCGGGGCTACACCTTC